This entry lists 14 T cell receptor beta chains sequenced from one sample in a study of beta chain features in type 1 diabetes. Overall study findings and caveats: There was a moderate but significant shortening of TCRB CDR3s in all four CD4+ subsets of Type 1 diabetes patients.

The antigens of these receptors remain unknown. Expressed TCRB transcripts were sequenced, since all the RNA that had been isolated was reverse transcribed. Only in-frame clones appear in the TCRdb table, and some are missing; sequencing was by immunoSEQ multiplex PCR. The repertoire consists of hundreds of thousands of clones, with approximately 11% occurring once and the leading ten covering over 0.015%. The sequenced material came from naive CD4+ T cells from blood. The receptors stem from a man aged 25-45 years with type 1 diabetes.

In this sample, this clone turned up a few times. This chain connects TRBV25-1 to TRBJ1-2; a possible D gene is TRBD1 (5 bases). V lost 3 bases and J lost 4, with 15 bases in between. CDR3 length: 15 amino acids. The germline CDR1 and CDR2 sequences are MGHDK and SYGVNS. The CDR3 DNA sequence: TGTGCCAGCAGTGACCTCAAGACAGCCAGCTATGGCTACACCTTC. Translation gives CASSDLKTASYGYTF.

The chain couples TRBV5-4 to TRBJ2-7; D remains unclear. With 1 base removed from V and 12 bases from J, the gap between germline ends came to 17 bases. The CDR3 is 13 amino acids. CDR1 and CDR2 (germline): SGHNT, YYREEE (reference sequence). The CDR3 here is CASSLYHVPTLYF. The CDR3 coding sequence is TGTGCCAGCAGCTTGTACCACGTCCCGACTCTGTACTTC. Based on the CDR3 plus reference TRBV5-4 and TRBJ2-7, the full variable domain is ETGVTQSPTHLIKTRGQQVTLRCSSQSGHNTVSWYQQALGQGPQFIFQYYREEENGRGNFPPRFSGLQFPNYSSELNVNALELDDSALYLCASSLYHVPTLYFGPGTRLTVT.

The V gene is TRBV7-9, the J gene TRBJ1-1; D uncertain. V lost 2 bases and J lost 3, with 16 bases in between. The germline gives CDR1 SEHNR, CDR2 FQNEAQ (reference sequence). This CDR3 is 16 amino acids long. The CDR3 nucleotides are TGTGCCAGCAGCTTAACGGGAGGGAGGGAGGACACTGAAGCTTTCTTT. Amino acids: CASSLTGGREDTEAFF.

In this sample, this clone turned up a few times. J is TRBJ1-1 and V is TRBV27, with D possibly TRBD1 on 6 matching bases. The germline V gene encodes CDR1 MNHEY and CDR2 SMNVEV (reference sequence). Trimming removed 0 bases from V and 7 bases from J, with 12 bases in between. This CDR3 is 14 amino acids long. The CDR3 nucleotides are TGTGCCAGCAGTTTATCGAGGGGGGGTTTTGAAGCTTTCTTT. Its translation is CASSLSRGGFEAFF.

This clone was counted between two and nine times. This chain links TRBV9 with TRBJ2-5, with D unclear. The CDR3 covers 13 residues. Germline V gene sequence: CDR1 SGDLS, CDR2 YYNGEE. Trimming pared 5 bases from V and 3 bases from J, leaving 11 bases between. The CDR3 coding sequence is TGTGCCAGCAGTGCGATGGTGGAAGAGACCCAGTACTTC. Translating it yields CASSAMVEETQYF.

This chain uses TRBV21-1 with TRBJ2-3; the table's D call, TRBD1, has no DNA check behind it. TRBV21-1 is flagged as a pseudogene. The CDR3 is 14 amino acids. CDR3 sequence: CASSNDRGADTQYF. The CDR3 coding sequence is TGTGCCAGCAGCAACGACAGGGGTGCAGATACGCAGTATTTT.

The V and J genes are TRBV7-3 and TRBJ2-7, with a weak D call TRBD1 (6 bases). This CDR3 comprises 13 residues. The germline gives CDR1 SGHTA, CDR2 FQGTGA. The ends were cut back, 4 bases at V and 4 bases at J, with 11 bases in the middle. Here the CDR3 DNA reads TGTGCCAGCAGCTACGCCAGGGGTTACGAGCAGTACTTC. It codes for CASSYARGYEQYF.

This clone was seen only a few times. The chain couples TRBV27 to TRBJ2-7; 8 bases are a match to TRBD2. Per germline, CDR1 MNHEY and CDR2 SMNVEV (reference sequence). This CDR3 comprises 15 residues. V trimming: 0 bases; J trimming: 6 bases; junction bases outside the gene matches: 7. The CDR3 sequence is CASSLSPAGGGEQYF. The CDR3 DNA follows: TGTGCCAGCAGTTTATCCCCGGCGGGGGGAGGCGAGCAGTACTTC.

CDR3 nucleotides: TGTGCCAGCAGCCAGGGACTAGCGGGGGGCCATGAGCAGTTCTTC. Translated, it gives CASSQGLAGGHEQFF. The J gene is TRBJ2-1, the V gene TRBV4-2; 15 bases are a match to TRBD2. CDR1 and CDR2 (germline): LGHNA, YNFKEQ. The CDR3 is 15 amino acids. The V segment lost 3 bases and the J segment 8 bases; nucleotides outside the gene matches: 2.

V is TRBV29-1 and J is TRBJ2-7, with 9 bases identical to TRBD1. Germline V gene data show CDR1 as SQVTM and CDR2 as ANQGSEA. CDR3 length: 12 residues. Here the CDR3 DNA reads TGCAGCGTCCATATCCCGGGACAGGGTCCTTTTGTT. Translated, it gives CSVHIPGQGPFV.

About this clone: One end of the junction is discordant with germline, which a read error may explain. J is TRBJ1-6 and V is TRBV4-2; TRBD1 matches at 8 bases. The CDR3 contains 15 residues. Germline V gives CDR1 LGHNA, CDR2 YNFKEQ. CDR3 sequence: CASSEDRGRNSPLHF. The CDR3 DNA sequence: TGTGCCAGCAGCGAAGACAGGGGTCGTAATTCACCCCTCCACTTT.

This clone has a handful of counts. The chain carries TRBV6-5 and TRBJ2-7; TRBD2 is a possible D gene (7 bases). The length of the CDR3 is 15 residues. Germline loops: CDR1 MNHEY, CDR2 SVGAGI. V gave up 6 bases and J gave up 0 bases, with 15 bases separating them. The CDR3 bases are TGTGCCAGCAGCTCGGGGAGGGGGAGCTCCTACGAGCAGTACTTC. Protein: CASSSGRGSSYEQYF.

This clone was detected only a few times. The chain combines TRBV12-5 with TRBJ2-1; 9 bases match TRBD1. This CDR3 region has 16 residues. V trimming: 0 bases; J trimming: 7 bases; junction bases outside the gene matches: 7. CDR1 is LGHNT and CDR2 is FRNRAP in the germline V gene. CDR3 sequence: CASGLVTGGRANEQFF. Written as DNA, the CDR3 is TGTGCTAGTGGTTTGGTGACAGGGGGAAGAGCGAATGAGCAGTTCTTC. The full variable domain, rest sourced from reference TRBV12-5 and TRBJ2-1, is DARVTQTPRHKVTEMGQEVTMRCQPILGHNTVFWYRQTMMQGLELLAYFRNRAPLDDSGMPKDRFSAEMPDATLATLKIQPSEPRDSAVYFCASGLVTGGRANEQFFGPGTRLTVL.

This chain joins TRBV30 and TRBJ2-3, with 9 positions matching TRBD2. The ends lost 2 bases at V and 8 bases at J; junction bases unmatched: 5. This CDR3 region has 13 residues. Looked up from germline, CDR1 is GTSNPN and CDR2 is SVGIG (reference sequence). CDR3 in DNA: TGTGCCTGGAGTATGGCGGGGGGGGGTACGCAGTATTTT. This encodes CAWSMAGGGTQYF.